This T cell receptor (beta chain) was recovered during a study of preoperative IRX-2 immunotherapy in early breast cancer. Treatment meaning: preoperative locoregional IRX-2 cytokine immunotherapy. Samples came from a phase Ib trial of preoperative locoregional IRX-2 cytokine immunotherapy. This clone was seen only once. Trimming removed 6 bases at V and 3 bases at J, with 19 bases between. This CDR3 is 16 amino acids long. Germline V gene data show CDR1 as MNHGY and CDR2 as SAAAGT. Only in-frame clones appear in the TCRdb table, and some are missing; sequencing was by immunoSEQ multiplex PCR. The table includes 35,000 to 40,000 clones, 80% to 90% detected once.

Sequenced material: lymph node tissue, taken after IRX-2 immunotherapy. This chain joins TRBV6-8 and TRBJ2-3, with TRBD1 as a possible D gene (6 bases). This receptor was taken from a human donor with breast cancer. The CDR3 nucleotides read TGTGCCAGCAGCCCAGGGAGACAGGAAGTAACAGATACGCAGTATTTT. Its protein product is CASSPGRQEVTDTQYF.